This entry features one TCR beta chain sequence. This sample also contains other DNA sequences that code for the same CDR3. The data are from a study of blood T cell repertoires in COVID-19. In the study overall: The samples span acute and convalescent COVID-19 from the United States, Italy and Spain. Sources were T cells, B-cell-depleted T cells, or PBMCs; the material itself was cDNA or gDNA.

There are 13 residues in the CDR3. The germline V gene encodes CDR1 KGHSH and CDR2 LQKENI. V was clipped by 0 bases and J by 4 bases, with 7 bases between them. Per the study methods: Quantification of nucleated cells was approximated via reference gene primer amplification. Profiled with immunoSEQ multiplex PCR; TCRdb holds only in-frame clones, not every one. V and J calls plus clone size are reproduced from that table; the DNA served to infer D and trimming. Among about 270,000 clones listed, about 85% were seen once. This sequence originates from a woman aged 45-59 years with active or convalescent COVID-19. The rearrangement joins TRBV18 to TRBJ2-7; D is perhaps TRBD1 (6 bases). Sequenced: peripheral blood. CDR3 nucleotides: TGTGCCAGCTCACCACCGGGGGCTTACGAGCAGTACTTC. Protein product: CASSPPGAYEQYF.